The next 28 T cell receptor beta chains were all read from a single sample in a study of T cell changes during pregnancy in multiple sclerosis. Some clones are missing from TCRdb's copy, which holds only in-frame ones; the method was immunoSEQ multiplex PCR. This sample has approximately 89,000 clones; just under 95% occur once, and the top ten carry about 0.8%. Sequences were derived from peripheral blood, sampled in the third trimester of pregnancy. The origin of the receptors is a female donor with multiple sclerosis, enrolled in a pregnancy study.

This chain connects TRBV23-1 to TRBJ2-3; 10 bases are shared with TRBD1. TRBV23-1 is labeled an ORF, and its function is uncertain. The ends lost 8 bases at V and 1 base at J; junction bases unmatched: 21. This CDR3 has 20 residues. The CDR3 spells CASGTLPGQGYFRGTDTQYF. DNA of the CDR3: TGCGCCAGCGGGACTTTGCCGGGACAGGGGTATTTTCGTGGCACAGATACGCAGTATTTT.

The chain uses TRBV10-3 and TRBJ1-1; 7 bases agree with TRBD1. V was clipped by 5 bases and J by 11 bases; unmatched bases: 5. Germline V gene sequence: CDR1 ENHRY, CDR2 SYGVKD. This CDR3 comprises 11 residues. This CDR3 reads CAISPGQSAFF. The CDR3, as DNA: TGTGCCATCAGTCCGGGACAGTCTGCTTTCTTT.

This clone showed up just once. Within the sample, other DNA sequences also encode this same CDR3. This chain joins TRBV7-2 and TRBJ2-7; D remains ambiguous. The CDR3 runs 12 residues. Trimming removed 3 bases at V and 0 bases at J, with 3 bases between. The germline gives CDR1 SGHTA, CDR2 FQGNSA. CDR3 region: CASSLSSYEQYF. CDR3 DNA sequence: TGTGCCAGCAGCTTGAGCTCCTACGAGCAGTACTTC.

The DNA for the CDR3 is TGCAGCGCGACAGGGATACACGAGCAGTACTTC. This gives the protein CSATGIHEQYF. The genes are TRBV29-1 and TRBJ2-7, with TRBD1 matching 7 bases. The CDR3 has 11 amino acids. The trim removed 7 bases at V and 5 bases at J, leaving 5 bases unmatched. Germline lookup yields CDR1 SQVTM and CDR2 ANQGSEA.

The chain employs TRBV19 and TRBJ2-2; D gene ambiguous. CDR1 is LNHDA, CDR2 SQIVND, per germline (reference sequence). The V and J ends lost 7 bases and 0 bases respectively, with 12 bases between them. This CDR3 has 15 residues. CDR3 sequence: CASTPSGSNTGELFF. CDR3 DNA: TGTGCCAGTACCCCTTCGGGTTCGAACACCGGGGAGCTGTTTTTT.

The rearrangement links TRBV7-6 to TRBJ2-7, with 8 positions matching TRBD2. V lost 5 bases, J lost 4 bases, and 10 bases stayed unmatched. The CDR3 has 15 residues. Per germline, CDR1 SGHVS and CDR2 FNYEAQ. CDR3 in DNA: TGTGCCAGCAGCGCCGCTAGCGGGCGAGGGTACGAGCAGTACTTC. This sequence encodes CASSAASGRGYEQYF.

The CDR3 is CASSPDHITPGQGTPGGNQPQHF. CDR3 DNA sequence: TGCGCCAGCAGCCCGGATCATATAACACCGGGACAGGGGACCCCGGGTGGCAATCAGCCCCAGCATTTT. V and J are TRBV5-1 and TRBJ1-5; TRBD1 aligns across 10 bases. V lost 4 bases to trimming and J lost 2 bases; unmatched junction nucleotides: 27. The CDR3 has 23 residues. CDR1 and CDR2 from the germline V gene are SGHRS and YFSETQ.

The chain carries TRBV4-2 and TRBJ2-3; 7 positions match TRBD1. CDR1 is LGHNA and CDR2 is YNFKEQ in the germline V gene. The length of the CDR3 is 18 residues. Unmatched junction bases numbered 11, after V lost 0 bases and J lost 2 bases. CDR3 DNA sequence: TGTGCCAGCAGCCAAGAACGGCCCCCAACAGGGGACACAGATACGCAGTATTTT. Protein product: CASSQERPPTGDTDTQYF.

The chain links TRBV19 to TRBJ1-5; TRBD1 matches 7 bases. V shed 9 bases and J 5 bases; nucleotides not matched to a gene: 10. Looked up from germline, CDR1 is LNHDA and CDR2 is SQIVND (reference sequence). The CDR3 has 14 residues. CDR3 sequence reads: CASRRQGLYQPQHF. Here the CDR3 DNA reads TGTGCCAGCCGACGACAGGGATTATATCAGCCCCAGCATTTT.

This clone was found once. The chain links TRBV5-6 to TRBJ2-7, with 9 bases matching TRBD2. The CDR3 totals 16 residues. Germline V lookup: CDR1 SGHDT, CDR2 YYEEEE. Losses at the gene ends were 0 bases for V and 4 bases for J; bases not matched to a gene: 8. CDR3 amino acids: CASSLVGGRVAYEQYF. In nucleotides, the CDR3 is TGTGCCAGCAGCTTGGTCGGCGGGAGGGTAGCTTACGAGCAGTACTTC.

This clone was recorded only once. The chain recombines TRBV19 with TRBJ1-1, with D unresolved. Germline V CDR1 and CDR2: LNHDA, SQIVND (reference sequence). The CDR3 is 14 amino acids. Between the trimmed V and J ends, which lost 2 bases and 4 bases, there was a span of 11 bases. CDR3 DNA: TGTGCCAGTAGTATAAAAGCGGCGAGCACTGAAGCTTTCTTT. Translating gives CASSIKAASTEAFF.

The chain is built from TRBV19 and TRBJ1-2, with D possibly matching TRBD1 (5 bases). This CDR3 is built from 13 residues. The V end was cut by 10 bases, the J end by 4 bases, with 16 bases between. Germline V CDR1 and CDR2: LNHDA, SQIVND (reference sequence). In DNA form, the CDR3 reads TGTGCCACCACAACGCAGGGAATCTATGGCTACACCTTC. It encodes CATTTQGIYGYTF.

The chain has TRBV15 and TRBJ2-1; the D gene is possibly TRBD1 (6 bases). CDR1 is LNHNV, CDR2 YYDKDF, per germline (reference sequence). There are 15 residues in the CDR3. Trimming took 8 bases from V and 8 from J, leaving 22 bases between them. This CDR3 is CATSVVRHGGDEQFF. CDR3 bases: TGTGCCACCTCGGTCGTCAGGCATGGGGGCGATGAGCAGTTCTTC.

J is TRBJ2-7 and V is TRBV6-6; D is perhaps TRBD1 (5 bases). CDR3 length equals 13 residues. CDR1 is MNHNY, CDR2 SVGAGI, per germline (reference sequence). V gave up 4 bases and J gave up 4 bases, with 11 bases separating them. The CDR3 region is CASSSQGDYEQYF. The DNA of the CDR3 is TGTGCCAGCAGTTCTCAGGGCGATTACGAGCAGTACTTC.

V and J are TRBV4-3 and TRBJ1-1, with 8 bases aligning to TRBD1. Germline CDR1 reads LGHNA; CDR2 reads YSLEER. This CDR3 is built from 14 residues. Trimming at V came to 1 base and at J to 5 bases, leaving 3 bases not matched to a gene. CDR3 residues: CASSQAGGGTEAFF. The CDR3 nucleotides read TGCGCCAGCAGCCAAGCAGGGGGCGGGACTGAAGCTTTCTTT.

The chain combines TRBV4-1 with TRBJ2-1; TRBD1 might be the D (5 bases). Germline CDR1 MGHRA, CDR2 YSYEKL. The CDR3 is made up of 16 amino acids. Trimming shortened V by 1 base and J by 4 bases, and 14 bases separated the two germline ends. For the CDR3, the DNA is TGCGCCAGCAGCCAAGTTCCCGCAGGGCCATACAATGAGCAGTTCTTC. Amino acids: CASSQVPAGPYNEQFF.

CDR3 DNA sequence: TGTGCCAGCAGCCATCTAGAGAACACTGAAGCTTTCTTT. Translating gives CASSHLENTEAFF. The chain uses TRBV14 and TRBJ1-1, with D unresolved. The CDR3 runs 13 residues. With 3 bases removed from V and 1 base from J, the gap between germline ends came to 6 bases. The germline V gene encodes CDR1 SGHDN and CDR2 FVKESK.

The rearrangement uses TRBV7-9 and TRBJ1-2, with TRBD1 matching over 9 bases. CDR3 length equals 15 residues. Germline CDR1 SEHNR, CDR2 FQNEAQ (reference sequence). Trimming removed 1 base from V and 0 bases from J; junction bases left unmatched: 0. The CDR3: CASSLGDRANYGYTF. CDR3 in DNA: TGTGCCAGCAGCTTAGGGGACAGGGCTAACTATGGCTACACCTTC.

The V and J genes are TRBV6-6 and TRBJ2-1, with TRBD2 matching over 8 bases. The germline gives CDR1 MNHNY, CDR2 SVGAGI (reference sequence). The trim removed 7 bases at V and 5 bases at J, leaving 10 bases unmatched. This CDR3 has 15 residues. This CDR3 reads CASTGGLGGDNEQFF. DNA for the CDR3: TGTGCCAGCACTGGGGGACTAGGGGGGGACAATGAGCAGTTCTTC.

The sample holds a few counts of this clone. This chain joins TRBV30 and TRBJ2-2, with D perhaps matching TRBD2 (5 bases). Germline V gene sequence: CDR1 GTSNPN, CDR2 SVGIG (reference sequence). The CDR3 loop spans 12 amino acids. V lost 2 bases and J 4 bases, leaving 5 bases between the germline ends. CDR3 protein: CAWSRGTGELFF. For the CDR3, the DNA is TGTGCCTGGAGTCGGGGCACCGGGGAGCTGTTTTTT.

V is TRBV7-2 and J is TRBJ1-1; D is undetermined. V was cut by 1 base and J by 3 bases, with 12 bases left in between. The CDR3 contains 15 residues. CDR1 is SGHTA, CDR2 FQGNSA, per germline. The CDR3 bases are TGTGCCAGCAGCTTAGAGGGAGGTGGGTACACTGAAGCTTTCTTT. It is translated as CASSLEGGGYTEAFF.

The chain uses TRBV19 and TRBJ2-1; 16 bases match TRBD2. Germline assignment: CDR1 LNHDA and CDR2 SQIVND (reference sequence). The ends lost 6 bases at V and 5 bases at J; junction bases unmatched: 10. CDR3 length: 18 amino acids. Here the CDR3 reads CASSAQGTSGRAHNEQFF. For the CDR3, the DNA is TGTGCCAGTAGCGCCCAAGGGACTAGCGGGAGGGCCCACAATGAGCAGTTCTTC.

V and J are TRBV29-1 and TRBJ1-2; TRBD1 aligns across 8 bases. The germline V gene has CDR1 SQVTM and CDR2 ANQGSEA. Losses at the gene ends were 7 bases for V and 0 bases for J; bases not matched to a gene: 10. The CDR3 has 15 residues. The CDR3 reads CSAAGQGTSNYGYTF. CDR3 in DNA: TGCAGCGCCGCCGGACAGGGCACGTCTAACTATGGCTACACCTTC.

The chain uses TRBV9 and TRBJ2-1; tentatively, D is TRBD2 (6 bases). This CDR3 is 16 amino acids long. CDR1 and CDR2 (germline): SGDLS, YYNGEE. Trimming removed 0 bases at V and 3 bases at J, with 13 bases between. The CDR3 DNA sequence: TGTGCCAGCAGCGTAGAAGCAGGAGGGAGCTACAATGAGCAGTTCTTC. This codes for CASSVEAGGSYNEQFF.

V and J are TRBV5-1 and TRBJ2-7, with 13 bases identical to TRBD2. V was clipped by 0 bases and J by 5 bases; unmatched bases: 5. Looked up from germline, CDR1 is SGHRS and CDR2 is YFSETQ. The CDR3 consists of 16 residues. The chain's CDR3 is CASSLGGTSGIDEQYF. Here the CDR3 DNA reads TGCGCCAGCAGCTTGGGAGGGACTAGCGGGATTGACGAGCAGTACTTC.

The chain links TRBV5-1 to TRBJ2-6; D gene unclear. In germline, CDR1 is SGHRS, CDR2 YFSETQ. V was shortened by 4 bases and J by 0 bases, with 5 bases between the two germline ends. This CDR3 is 14 amino acids long. In DNA, the CDR3 is TGCGCCAGCAGCCCAGACTCTGGGGCCAACGTCCTGACTTTC. Protein product: CASSPDSGANVLTF.

The chain joins TRBV6-4 to TRBJ1-1; no firm D call. This CDR3 is 14 amino acids long. The germline gives CDR1 MRHNA, CDR2 SNTAGT. V lost 9 bases, J lost 4 bases, and 18 bases lay in between. CDR3 protein: CARSREVQSTEAFF. CDR3 nucleotide sequence: TGTGCCAGATCGCGTGAGGTCCAAAGCACTGAAGCTTTCTTT.

CDR3 nucleotide sequence: TGTGCCAGCAGCGGTGACAGGGAAGGCCTGAAGACCCAGTACTTC. It specifies CASSGDREGLKTQYF. The chain has TRBV7-9 and TRBJ2-5; 7 nucleotides match TRBD1. Germline assignment: CDR1 SEHNR and CDR2 FQNEAQ (reference sequence). The CDR3 spans 15 residues. The V and J ends lost 5 bases and 6 bases, in that order; junction bases with no gene match: 12.